This T cell receptor beta chain was retrieved from a study of graft-versus-host responses after intestinal transplantation (dated by TCRdb to about 2021). Regarding the complete study: Recipients received multivisceral, liver-intestinal, or isolated intestinal transplants. Every recipient was given anti-thymocyte globulin induction, then maintenance tacrolimus and steroids for roughly three years. Bulk TCR-beta CDR3 sequencing was used to track graft-versus-host and host-versus-graft alloreactive T cell clones in the graft, circulation and bone marrow after intestinal transplantation. Alloreactive clones were identified by sequencing pre-transplant mixed lymphocyte reaction products and comparing these products with unstimulated pre-transplant donor and recipient T cells. Of the approximately 25 intestinal transplant recipients enrolled in the cohort, one of whom was a retransplant, 3 patients without pretransplant specimens were excluded. A peak of at least 4% donor T cells among recipient peripheral blood mononuclear cells was the definition used for donor T cell macrochimerism. Instead of going to the commercial service, samples from a few later patients were sequenced in-house on an Illumina MiSeq and processed with MiXCR. What the work shows at the level of the full study, not this receptor alone: GvH clones were detected in recipient bone marrow, and some of these GvH clones were observed earlier in ileal mucosa or blood, consistent with an intestinal mucosal origin. The conclusions were limited by the relatively low number and heterogeneity of the intestinal transplant patients. In the allografts of patients with donor T cell macrochimerism, GvH to HvG T cell clonal ratios were high. Early after transplant, peak levels of circulating GvH clones were associated with declines in HvG clones.

The meaning of the sample's time point label: cells obtained before transplantation from donor or recipient. CD3+CD4+ and CD3+CD8+ populations were FACS-sorted from unstimulated pre-transplant donor and recipient cells taken from spleen or lymph nodes. The protocol used for the library was the immunoSEQ multiplex PCR assay. For most patients, genomic DNA was isolated with the Qiagen DNeasy Blood and Tissue Kit and sent frozen to Adaptive Biotechnologies for TCR sequencing. For most patients, genomic DNA was subjected to high-throughput TCR-beta CDR3 sequencing by Adaptive Biotechnologies. Per the original workflow: Adaptive's ImmunoSEQ software supplied the TCR sequencing data for around 19 patients, while MiXCR and VDJtools were used to process a few other patients. To correct CD4 versus CD8 sorting errors, any sequence found in both subsets at a frequency ratio below 5:1 was removed. CDR3 nucleotide sequences shared between donor and recipient were removed because the origin of such sequences could not be assigned. At least 2-fold expansion over unstimulated cells and a minimum CFSE-low frequency of 0.002% (template counts) or 0.001% (read counts) were required for clones to be classified as alloreactive. Clones detected in sequenced pre-transplant spleen, lymph node, or MLR CFSE-low populations of the donor or recipient were defined as mappable. Cumulative frequency of alloreactive clones was calculated as a percentage of all sequences weighted by copy number. The clones in this table, taken by TCRdb from immuneACCESS, are in-frame only. Not every clone is retained; where verified, under half of the shortfall comes from an unresolved V gene, and the cause of the rest is unknown. That table furnishes V, J and clone size, whereas the DNA furnished D and trimming. Here the sample has 90,000 to 150,000 clones; 90% to 95% occur a single time. The ten largest clonotypes hold roughly 0.11% of the sample.

Details on this clone: What this receptor recognizes is not known. Per-nucleotide qualities are absent, and no much larger clonotype sits a single base away.

Unmatched junction bases come to 13, with V trimmed by 5 bases and J by 6 bases. CDR1 SQVTM and CDR2 ANQGSEA are derived from the germline V gene. The CDR3, from cysteine to phenylalanine, totals 15 residues. Only the CDR3 region is kept as DNA, spanning 45 bases read in frame from base 1. This TCR was sampled from a human donor who received an intestinal transplant. The sequenced sample was unstimulated CD4+ T cells sorted from spleen or lymph node cells, obtained before intestinal transplant. The sequence joins TRBV29-1 to TRBJ1-1; 9 central nucleotides agree with TRBD1. The bases are TGCAGCGTTATTGTATGGGGACAGGGCGGGCCTGAAGCTTTCTTT. This yields the protein CSVIVWGQGGPEAFF.